This T cell receptor beta chain originates from a study of vaccination and CD4 T cells after COVID-19. Study context: Two mRNA vaccine doses were given, either BNT162b2 or mRNA-1273. SARS-CoV-2, HCoV-NL63, HCoV-OC43 and HCoV-229E supplied the overlapping spike peptides used to stimulate cells. Study-level results: Within convalescent individuals, 304 out of 307 vaccine-specific clones proved to be spike mono-reactive.

The Oncomine TCR Beta short-read assay sequenced DNA from cultured CD4+ T cells. Using the QIAamp micro DNA kit, genomic DNA was extracted from the CD4+ T cells that had been cultured. Each CDR3 protein is one row after TCRdb ran MiXCR on the PCR reads. The table lists over 10,000 distinct CDR3 sequences, 45% to 65% of them singletons. The CDR3 is made up of 13 amino acids. The V and J ends lost 2 bases and 5 bases respectively, with 10 bases between them. Germline lookup yields CDR1 SNHLY and CDR2 FYNNEI. Of note for this clonotype: Its antigen is undetermined.

The treatment is: roughly 10-day PBMC culture with coronavirus spike peptide pools or control peptides (ViraFEST assay). This receptor was obtained from a human donor who had recovered from COVID-19. Material: CD4+ T cells from blood, cultured in vitro. V is TRBV2 and J is TRBJ2-7; no reliable D call. CDR3 bases: TGTGCCAGCAGTGAACTACAGCGCGACGAGCAGTACTTC. This encodes CASSELQRDEQYF.